The present T cell receptor beta chain was sequenced within a study of cytomegalovirus exposure and HLA in healthy donors. Germline CDR1 and CDR2: MNHNS and SASEGT. The CDR3 spans 15 residues. The V gene lost 1 base and the J gene lost 0 bases, with 8 bases spanning the gap. PCR used 60 Vbeta primers and 13 Jbeta primers. Clones were sequenced by immunoSEQ multiplex PCR, and TCRdb holds only the in-frame ones, with some missing. The repertoire holds about 140,000 clones, with 60% to 80% as singletons. The gene calls are TRBV6-1 and TRBJ2-3; D uncertain. The sequence was collected from a man aged 50 to 59 in good health and CMV-seropositive. The sequenced material came from PBMCs. For the CDR3, the DNA is TGTGCCAGCAGTGAAGTATGGGCCAGCACAGATACGCAGTATTTT. This codes for CASSEVWASTDTQYF.